This T cell receptor beta chain is drawn from a study of cytomegalovirus exposure and HLA in healthy donors. General study results and limits: Presence/absence comparisons presumed near-even sequencing depth among donors. Generally TCR sequences proved uncommon, though certain public TCRs appeared in numerous donors.

Points on this clone: As yet, its antigen is unknown.

PCR used 60 Vbeta primers and 13 Jbeta primers. Assay used: immunoSEQ multiplex PCR; TCRdb lists only in-frame clones, some missing. Of some 80,000 clones listed, around 10% are singletons. Germline V gives CDR1 LNHDA, CDR2 SQIVND (reference sequence). There are 15 residues in the CDR3. J was trimmed by 1 base and V by 7 bases; bases with no gene match: 5. The receptor was isolated from a man between 60 and 75 years old in good health and CMV-seropositive. Sequenced input: PBMCs. The chain employs TRBV19 and TRBJ2-2, with TRBD1 matching 8 bases. The CDR3 nucleotides read TGTGCCAGTAAGGCGGGGACAGGGAACACCGGGGAGCTGTTTTTT. Amino acids: CASKAGTGNTGELFF.